The 18 T cell receptor beta chains presented below share a single source sample, sequenced in a study of CD8 T cells in Susac syndrome. After extraction with the RNeasy kit, about 0.5 to 1 ug of the RNA was reverse transcribed using random hexamers. TCRdb analysed the immunoSEQ multiplex PCR reads with MiXCR anew, one entry per CDR3 protein. The top ten hold about 0.22% of the sample, which has a few hundred thousand distinct CDR3 sequences, 65% to 90% seen once. The sample consisted of CD8+ T cells from PBMCs. These receptors came from a human donor with multiple sclerosis.

The V gene is TRBV6-2 or TRBV6-3, the J gene TRBJ2-1; TRBD1 aligns across 10 bases. V gave up 0 bases and J gave up 0 bases; unmatched junction bases: 5. The CDR3 contains 18 residues. Germline CDR1 is MNHEY and CDR2 is SVGEGT. The CDR3 DNA is TGTGCCAGCAGTTACTCCGGGACAGGGGACATCTCCTACAATGAGCAGTTCTTC. This encodes CASSYSGTGDISYNEQFF.

The chain has TRBV14 and TRBJ2-1, with D unresolved. The germline V gene has CDR1 SGHDN and CDR2 FVKESK. The CDR3 is made up of 12 amino acids. With 1 base removed from V and 10 bases from J, the gap between germline ends came to 8 bases. CDR3 nucleotides: TGTGCCAGCAGCCAAGGGCTTCTCGAGCAGTTCTTC. Its translation: CASSQGLLEQFF.

The rearrangement joins TRBV6-1 to TRBJ2-7; D call uncertain. The CDR3 sequence is 12 residues long. CDR1 MNHNS and CDR2 SASEGT come from the germline V gene. V dropped 6 bases and J dropped 4 bases, with 10 bases sitting between them. This CDR3 reads CASRSESYEQYF. For the CDR3, the DNA is TGTGCCAGCAGGTCGGAGAGTTACGAGCAGTACTTC.

V is TRBV30 and J is TRBJ1-1; D not resolved. In germline, CDR1 is GTSNPN, CDR2 SVGIG (reference sequence). Trimming took off 0 bases at V and 0 bases at J, with 11 bases between the two ends. The CDR3 sequence is 15 residues long. The CDR3, as DNA: TGTGCCTGGAGTGTATTACGCGGACTGAACACTGAAGCTTTCTTT. Translation: CAWSVLRGLNTEAFF. Supplemented by reference TRBV30 and TRBJ1-1, the full variable domain reads SQTIHQWPATLVQPVGSPLSLECTVEGTSNPNLYWYRQAAGRGLQLLFYSVGIGQISSEVPQNLSASRPQDRQFILSSKKLLLSDSGFYLCAWSVLRGLNTEAFFGQGTRLTVV.

The CDR3 loop reads CASSLMLRQSTSTDTQYF. The CDR3 region has the DNA TGTGCCAGCAGCTTAATGTTGAGGCAGTCGACTAGCACAGATACGCAGTATTTT. The genes are TRBV13 and TRBJ2-3; D not certain. CDR1 and CDR2 from the germline V gene are PRHDT and FYEKMQ (reference sequence). This CDR3 region has 18 residues. Trimming left V 2 bases short and J 0 bases short, with 18 bases between. The entire variable domain, with the rest obtained from reference TRBV13 and TRBJ2-3, is as follows: AAGVIQSPRHLIKEKRETATLKCYPIPRHDTVYWYQQGPGQDPQFLISFYEKMQSDKGSIPDRFSAQQFSDYHSELNMSSLELGDSALYFCASSLMLRQSTSTDTQYFGPGTRLTVL.

The chain employs TRBV7-9 and TRBJ2-7; no reliable D call. This CDR3 region has 13 residues. The germline gives CDR1 SEHNR, CDR2 FQNEAQ (reference sequence). The V gene lost 5 bases and the J gene lost 0 bases, with 8 bases spanning the gap. The CDR3 region has the DNA TGTGCCAGCAGCCACCCAAGCTCCTACGAGCAGTACTTC. This gives the protein CASSHPSSYEQYF.

The V gene is TRBV5-1, the J gene TRBJ2-7; D gene unclear. Germline CDR1 reads SGHRS; CDR2 reads YFSETQ. V lost 1 base and J 4 bases, leaving 18 bases between the germline ends. The CDR3 runs to 16 residues. The CDR3 DNA sequence: TGCGCCAGCAGCTTGTCTTCCTTGACCGCCGATTACGAGCAGTACTTC. It encodes CASSLSSLTADYEQYF.

This clonotype has only a few counts. The rearrangement links TRBV6-2 or TRBV6-3 to TRBJ2-7, with unresolved D. CDR3 length: 15 residues. V was clipped by 7 bases and J by 0 bases, with 16 bases between them. Germline V gene lookup returns CDR1 MNHEY and CDR2 SVGEGT. CDR3 region: CASMSGSLTSYEQYF. DNA for the CDR3: TGTGCCAGCATGAGTGGCAGCTTGACCTCCTACGAGCAGTACTTC.

The chain couples TRBV6-1 to TRBJ2-7; no clear D. V lost 1 base and J lost 2, with 12 bases in between. The CDR3 contains 15 residues. Germline CDR1 is MNHNS and CDR2 is SASEGT. CDR3 loop: CASSEGGSVTYEQYF. CDR3 sequence (DNA): TGTGCCAGCAGTGAAGGTGGGTCCGTCACCTACGAGCAGTACTTC.

The chain links TRBV28 to TRBJ1-2; unclear D gene. Trimming cost V 3 bases and J 7 bases, with 6 bases left between them. The CDR3 runs 11 residues. Germline CDR1 MDHEN, CDR2 SYDVKM. The CDR3 DNA follows: TGTGCCAGCAGTTTTGGGAGTGGCTACACCTTC. Protein: CASSFGSGYTF.

The rearrangement links TRBV27 to TRBJ2-5; TRBD2 matches 10 bases. Losses at the gene ends were 7 bases for V and 4 bases for J; bases not matched to a gene: 27. The CDR3 has 21 amino acids. Germline V gene lookup returns CDR1 MNHEY and CDR2 SMNVEV (reference sequence). CDR3 nucleotide sequence: TGTGCCAGCAACAGGGGCTTGGCCGGGGTAGCGGGAGGCCGGGGTCCAGAGACCCAGTACTTC. Translation gives CASNRGLAGVAGGRGPETQYF.

This clonotype was detected once. This sequence joins TRBV7-9 and TRBJ1-4; D is undetermined. This CDR3 has 14 residues. V lost 6 bases and J 8 bases, leaving 16 bases between the germline ends. Per germline, CDR1 SEHNR and CDR2 FQNEAQ (reference sequence). CDR3 protein: CASSSAEGREKLFF. The DNA for the CDR3 is TGTGCCAGCAGTTCAGCGGAAGGGCGGGAAAAACTGTTTTTT.

Concerning this clonotype itself: At one of its ends the junction is not consistent with the germline gene, which may arise from a read error. This chain uses TRBV11-1 with TRBJ2-1, with D unclear. The germline V gene has CDR1 SGHAT and CDR2 FQDESV (reference sequence). The CDR3 has 12 residues. CDR3 in DNA: TGTGCCAGCAGCGTAATAGACAATCAGCAGTTCTTC. Its protein is CASSVIDNQQFF. The complete variable domain, with remaining parts taken from reference TRBV11-1 and TRBJ2-1, reads EAEVAQSPRYKITEKSQAVAFWCDPISGHATLYWYRQILGQGPELLVQFQDESVVDDSQLPKDRFSAERLKGVDSTLKIQPAELGDSAMYLCASSVIDNQQFFGPGTRLTVL.

This clonotype occurred once. The V and J genes are TRBV4-3 and TRBJ2-7; a possible D gene is TRBD1 (6 bases). Germline V gene data show CDR1 as LGHNA and CDR2 as YSLEER. This CDR3 has 18 residues. V was clipped by 0 bases and J by 5 bases, with 23 bases between them. The CDR3 loop is CASSQERASPGDINEQYF. The CDR3 region has the DNA TGCGCCAGCAGCCAAGAAAGGGCCAGCCCAGGGGATATAAACGAGCAGTACTTC.

The chain recombines TRBV6-5 with TRBJ2-1, with 7 positions matching TRBD2. Germline lookup yields CDR1 MNHEY and CDR2 SVGAGI. Unmatched junction bases numbered 7, after V lost 6 bases and J lost 2 bases. The CDR3 length is 15 residues. The CDR3 nucleotides are TGTGCCAGCAGCATCCGGGACTACCCCTACAATGAGCAGTTCTTC. It is translated as CASSIRDYPYNEQFF.

The chain couples TRBV9 to TRBJ2-1; 12 bases align to TRBD2. The CDR3 runs to 17 residues. J gave up 5 bases and V 4 bases, and 10 bases lay outside the gene matches. Germline V CDR1 and CDR2: SGDLS, YYNGEE. CDR3 protein: CASSSRLAGETNNEQFF. The CDR3 DNA sequence: TGTGCCAGCAGCTCCCGACTAGCGGGAGAGACGAACAATGAGCAGTTCTTC.

This clonotype was counted a single time. V usage is TRBV4-3 and J usage is TRBJ2-1; TRBD2 matches at 13 bases. After removal of 5 bases from V and 2 bases from J, the junction contained 6 bases not matched to a gene. This CDR3 has 17 residues. The V gene's germline CDR1 is LGHNA and CDR2 YSLEER. The CDR3 DNA sequence: TGCGCCAGCAGCGCCTTACTAGCGGGAGGGGCCTACAATGAGCAGTTCTTC. It encodes CASSALLAGGAYNEQFF.

The V gene is TRBV25-1, the J gene TRBJ2-5, with D maybe TRBD2 (5 bases). Deletions cut 10 bases from V and 0 bases from J, with 12 bases between. Germline-derived CDR1 and CDR2 are MGHDK and SYGVNS. The CDR3 extends over 13 amino acids. The CDR3 is CATASGYQETQYF. Here the CDR3 DNA reads TGTGCCACGGCCAGCGGATACCAAGAGACCCAGTACTTC.